This section outlines one T cell receptor beta chain sequence together with its context. Blood CD8+ and CD4+ T cells underwent high-throughput TCR beta sequencing. Controls comprised healthy donors matched for age and sex. The RNA input was roughly 0.45 to 1 ug, and it was reverse transcribed with random hexamers. The authors amplified TCR beta CDR3 across 54 Vbeta and 13 Jbeta using immunoSEQ multiplex PCR. TCRdb reprocessed the immunoSEQ multiplex PCR reads with MiXCR, giving one entry per CDR3 protein. The data show over 95,000 distinct CDR3 sequences, about nine tenths seen once. Germline-derived CDR1 and CDR2 are SGHDN and FVKESK. The CDR3 loop spans 14 amino acids. Trimming removed 4 bases at V and 4 bases at J, with 13 bases between. The data are from a study of CD8 T cells in Susac syndrome.

This receptor was obtained from a human donor in good health. Input material: CD4+ T cells from PBMCs. This chain uses TRBV14 with TRBJ1-2; D perhaps matches TRBD1 (5 bases). The CDR3 here is CASSPAGTSYGYTF. DNA of the CDR3: TGTGCCAGCAGCCCAGCGGGGACGTCCTATGGCTACACCTTC.